These 26 T cell receptor beta chains came from one sample sequenced in a study of identical twins. TCRdb re-derived calls from the 5' RACE reads in MiXCR, one entry per CDR3 protein. The data contain 1,800,000 or so distinct CDR3 sequences, about 32% of them singletons. The sequenced material came from cord blood. These receptors all come from a newborn girl in good health.

This clonotype has ten or more counts. The chain joins TRBV9 to TRBJ2-7, with a weak D call TRBD2 (5 bases). CDR1 is SGDLS, CDR2 YYNGEE, per germline. V shed 0 bases and J shed 3 bases, with 7 bases lying between them. The CDR3 sequence is 13 residues long. CDR3 sequence (DNA): TGTGCCAGCAGCGTAGGACTAAACTACGAGCAGTACTTC. It codes for CASSVGLNYEQYF.

The chain uses TRBV10-3 and TRBJ1-2; TRBD1 is a possible D gene (6 bases). Germline CDR1 is ENHRY and CDR2 is SYGVKD. CDR3 length: 16 amino acids. V lost 4 bases and J lost 0, with 15 bases in between. The CDR3, as DNA: TGTGCCATCAGTGCGCCGGGACAAGGCGCTAACTATGGCTACACCTTC. As protein: CAISAPGQGANYGYTF.

The V gene is TRBV20-1, the J gene TRBJ2-1; 8 positions match TRBD2. With 3 bases clipped from V and 4 bases from J, the junction kept 8 bases outside the gene matches. Germline V gene data show CDR1 as DFQATT and CDR2 as SNEGSKA (reference sequence). The CDR3 length is 15 residues. CDR3 sequence reads: CSASSGKKGYNEQFF. Written as DNA, the CDR3 is TGCAGTGCTAGTAGCGGGAAAAAAGGTTACAATGAGCAGTTCTTC.

This rearrangement joins TRBV20-1 to TRBJ1-1, with D perhaps TRBD1 (5 bases). Germline assignment: CDR1 DFQATT and CDR2 SNEGSKA (reference sequence). Trimming removed 1 base from V and 6 bases from J, with 12 bases in between. The length of the CDR3 is 13 residues. CDR3 amino acids: CSARGGGVSEAFF. The CDR3 region has the DNA TGCAGTGCTAGAGGGGGAGGGGTTTCTGAAGCTTTCTTT.

The chain employs TRBV10-3 and TRBJ2-1; 9 nucleotides align to TRBD2. The CDR3 is 18 amino acids. V dropped 4 bases and J dropped 0; count of bases not matched to a gene: 10. Per the germline V gene, CDR1 is ENHRY and CDR2 is SYGVKD. CDR3 nucleotide sequence: TGTGCCATCAGTGGGAAACCCATAGCGGGGGACTCCTACAATGAGCAGTTCTTC. Amino acid sequence: CAISGKPIAGDSYNEQFF.

This clonotype was found a few times. The chain recombines TRBV29-1 with TRBJ2-1; 16 bases line up with TRBD2. The DNA end is a closer match to TRBJ2-7, so the J assignment may be wrong. This CDR3 contains 17 residues. CDR1 and CDR2 from the germline V gene are SQVTM and ANQGSEA. CDR3 in amino acids: CSVVVGLAGGSYNEQYF. CDR3 in DNA: TGCAGCGTTGTGGTGGGACTAGCGGGAGGGTCCTACAATGAGCAGTACTTC.

This clonotype has a handful of counts. V usage is TRBV9 and J usage is TRBJ2-3; D is perhaps TRBD1 (6 bases). This CDR3 has 15 amino acids. V lost 0 bases to trimming and J lost 1 base, with 9 bases between them. Germline CDR1 reads SGDLS; CDR2 reads YYNGEE. CDR3 DNA: TGTGCCAGCAGCGTAGTTGGGGGCCGCACAGATACGCAGTATTTT. Protein: CASSVVGGRTDTQYF.

A note on this clonotype: Being one base from a much bigger clone, this may be a read error. This sequence joins TRBV29-1 and TRBJ2-3, with TRBD2 as a possible D gene (6 bases). The CDR3 contains 15 residues. Trimming pared 2 bases from V and 4 bases from J, leaving 16 bases between. Germline CDR1 and CDR2: SQVTM and ANQGSEA. CDR3 in amino acids: CSVEPQGLRADTQYF. In nucleotides, the CDR3 is TGCAGCGTTGAACCCCAGGGACTTCGCGCAGATACGCAGTATTTT.

This clonotype has just a few counts. The chain carries TRBV6-2 or TRBV6-3 and TRBJ2-1; D may be TRBD1 (5 bases). V lost 0 bases and J 6 bases, leaving 15 bases between the germline ends. The germline gives CDR1 MNHEY, CDR2 SVGEGT. CDR3 size: 16 residues. CDR3 sequence reads: CASSYSPRQYSNEQFF. CDR3 bases: TGTGCCAGCAGTTACTCGCCAAGACAGTACTCCAATGAGCAGTTCTTC.

V usage is TRBV4-1 and J usage is TRBJ2-3; no reliable D call. Trimming pared 0 bases from V and 5 bases from J, leaving 6 bases between. This CDR3 is 13 amino acids long. Germline CDR1 MGHRA, CDR2 YSYEKL. This CDR3 reads CASSQEFRDTQYF. The CDR3 nucleotides read TGCGCCAGCAGCCAAGAGTTCAGAGATACGCAGTATTTT.

This chain links TRBV6-5 with TRBJ1-2; 11 bases match TRBD1. The V gene's germline CDR1 is MNHEY and CDR2 SVGAGI. Germline trimming cut 1 base from V and 4 bases from J; bases unmatched to any gene: 8. The CDR3 contains 17 residues. The CDR3 nucleotides read TGTGCCAGCAGTTACTTCCCCCCGGGGACAGGGGGCTATGGCTACACCTTC. Residues: CASSYFPPGTGGYGYTF.

The chain joins TRBV20-1 to TRBJ2-3, with 9 nucleotides matching TRBD1. V lost 0 bases to trimming and J lost 4 bases; unmatched junction nucleotides: 2. This CDR3 has 14 amino acids. The germline V gene has CDR1 DFQATT and CDR2 SNEGSKA (reference sequence). The CDR3 loop reads CSARDGDRADTQYF. Here the CDR3 DNA reads TGCAGTGCTAGAGATGGGGACAGGGCAGATACGCAGTATTTT.

The CDR3 region is CSARDREGMHYGYTF. The CDR3 DNA sequence: TGCAGTGCTAGAGATAGGGAAGGGATGCACTATGGCTACACCTTC. This sequence joins TRBV20-1 and TRBJ1-2; D is undetermined. Germline-derived CDR1 and CDR2 are DFQATT and SNEGSKA (reference sequence). V lost 0 bases and J 3 bases, leaving 14 bases between the germline ends. The CDR3 length is 15 residues.

This clonotype was detected a few times. This sequence joins TRBV6-6 and TRBJ2-7; 9 nucleotides line up with TRBD2. With 2 bases clipped from V and 2 bases from J, the junction kept 1 base outside the gene matches. CDR1 is MNHNY, CDR2 SVGAGI, per germline (reference sequence). The CDR3 is 14 amino acids. The DNA of the CDR3 is TGTGCCAGCAGTTACCAGCGGGAGGCCTACGAGCAGTACTTC. Residues: CASSYQREAYEQYF.

This clonotype was picked up a small number of times. The J gene is TRBJ2-2, the V gene TRBV12-3 or TRBV12-4, with TRBD2 matching over 9 bases. CDR3 length equals 18 residues. The V and J ends lost 1 base and 2 bases, in that order; junction bases with no gene match: 8. CDR3 in amino acids: CASSLVSGLAGNTGELFF. CDR3 sequence (DNA): TGTGCCAGCAGTTTAGTCTCGGGGCTAGCGGGAAACACCGGGGAGCTGTTTTTT.

This clonotype was picked up a small number of times. This chain uses TRBV7-8 with TRBJ2-4; D not certain. CDR3 length: 17 amino acids. Germline V gene data show CDR1 as SGHVS and CDR2 as FQNEAQ. Trimming took off 1 base at V and 0 bases at J, with 13 bases between the two ends. The CDR3 is CASSLGLKDLAKNIQYF. As DNA, the CDR3 is TGTGCCAGCAGCTTAGGCTTGAAGGATCTAGCCAAAAACATTCAGTACTTC.

This chain joins TRBV3-1 and TRBJ1-6, with 8 bases that match TRBD1. The V segment lost 1 base and the J segment 5 bases; nucleotides outside the gene matches: 4. Looked up from germline, CDR1 is LGHDT and CDR2 is YNNKEL (reference sequence). CDR3 length: 16 amino acids. As DNA, the CDR3 is TGTGCCAGCAGCCAAGGGGGACAGGTTCATAATTCACCCCTCCACTTT. Translating it yields CASSQGGQVHNSPLHF.

This clonotype was seen only a few times. The chain couples TRBV15 to TRBJ2-7; 7 bases align to TRBD1. There are 15 residues in the CDR3. Germline trimming cut 4 bases from V and 3 bases from J; bases unmatched to any gene: 9. Germline V gene sequence: CDR1 LNHNV, CDR2 YYDKDF (reference sequence). The CDR3 reads CATSKRSAGGYEQYF. In nucleotides, the CDR3 is TGTGCCACCAGCAAAAGGAGCGCAGGGGGCTACGAGCAGTACTTC. The complete variable domain, with remaining parts taken from reference TRBV15 and TRBJ2-7, reads DAMVIQNPRYQVTQFGKPVTLSCSQTLNHNVMYWYQQKSSQAPKLLFHYYDKDFNNEADTPDNFQSRRPNTSFCFLDIRSPGLGDTAMYLCATSKRSAGGYEQYFGPGTRLTVT.

This clonotype was counted only a few times. CDR3 DNA: TGCAGCGTTTCTCCCGGGACACCCGGTTGGGTGGACACTGAAGCTTTCTTT. Its protein is CSVSPGTPGWVDTEAFF. This chain connects TRBV29-1 to TRBJ1-1, with D possibly TRBD1 on 6 matching bases. This CDR3 contains 17 residues. Trimming shortened V by 5 bases and J by 3 bases, and 25 bases separated the two germline ends. Germline V lookup: CDR1 SQVTM, CDR2 ANQGSEA.

In this sample, this clonotype turned up a few times. The V call is TRBV10-3, the J call TRBJ2-1; a weak D match, TRBD1 (5 bases). This CDR3 contains 18 residues. The germline V and J ends were trimmed by 0 bases and 4 bases, with 19 bases remaining between them. From germline, CDR1 is ENHRY and CDR2 SYGVKD. CDR3 nucleotides: TGTGCCATCAGTGAGTCAAAGGGTCGGCAGGGTGGTTACAATGAGCAGTTCTTC. Protein product: CAISESKGRQGGYNEQFF.

Only a few counts were recorded for this clonotype. The rearrangement uses TRBV20-1 and TRBJ1-5, with D perhaps matching TRBD1 (5 bases). The CDR3 spans 17 residues. The germline V and J ends were trimmed by 1 base and 0 bases, with 16 bases remaining between them. The V gene's germline CDR1 is DFQATT and CDR2 SNEGSKA (reference sequence). The CDR3 region has the DNA TGCAGTGCTAGAGGTGGCAGGGAGTTCGGTAGCAATCAGCCCCAGCATTTT. Amino acids: CSARGGREFGSNQPQHF.

This clonotype occurred a few times. J is TRBJ2-2 and V is TRBV10-3; weak D call: TRBD2 (6 bases). This CDR3 has 18 residues. Trimming removed 0 bases from V and 2 bases from J, with 16 bases in between. The V gene's germline CDR1 is ENHRY and CDR2 SYGVKD. CDR3 bases: TGTGCCATCAGTGAGTCGATCTTCGGGCGGGGAAACACCGGGGAGCTGTTTTTT. Translation: CAISESIFGRGNTGELFF.

The chain links TRBV15 to TRBJ2-5; 8 nucleotides line up with TRBD2. V trimming: 0 bases; J trimming: 2 bases; junction bases outside the gene matches: 5. The germline V gene encodes CDR1 LNHNV and CDR2 YYDKDF (reference sequence). This CDR3 spans 16 amino acids. CDR3 protein: CATSRDRGLDQETQYF. DNA of the CDR3: TGTGCCACCAGCAGAGATCGGGGACTAGATCAAGAGACCCAGTACTTC. Together with reference TRBV15 and TRBJ2-5, the CDR3 gives the full variable domain: DAMVIQNPRYQVTQFGKPVTLSCSQTLNHNVMYWYQQKSSQAPKLLFHYYDKDFNNEADTPDNFQSRRPNTSFCFLDIRSPGLGDTAMYLCATSRDRGLDQETQYFGPGTRLLVL.

This clonotype was counted a few times. The V call is TRBV29-1, the J call TRBJ2-5; D remains ambiguous. V was trimmed by 4 bases and J by 5 bases, leaving 11 bases between them. CDR1 and CDR2 from the germline V gene are SQVTM and ANQGSEA. The length of the CDR3 is 12 residues. The CDR3 DNA follows: TGCAGCGTTGTGAGGATGGGGGAGACCCAGTACTTC. Amino acid sequence: CSVVRMGETQYF.

The V gene is TRBV6-6, the J gene TRBJ2-7, with D perhaps TRBD1 (5 bases). V lost 5 bases, J lost 4 bases, and 12 bases lay in between. The CDR3 spans 13 residues. Looked up from germline, CDR1 is MNHNY and CDR2 is SVGAGI (reference sequence). This CDR3 is CASSQTNRYEQYF. The CDR3 coding sequence is TGTGCCAGCAGTCAAACGAACAGGTACGAGCAGTACTTC.

V is TRBV25-1 and J is TRBJ2-3, with D possibly TRBD2 on 5 matching bases. In germline, CDR1 is MGHDK, CDR2 SYGVNS. V was clipped by 4 bases and J by 3 bases, with 20 bases between them. The CDR3 is 17 amino acids. CDR3 nucleotide sequence: TGTGCCAGCAGTGGCACACAACCCGAGAGGGTAACAGATACGCAGTATTTT. It yields the protein CASSGTQPERVTDTQYF.